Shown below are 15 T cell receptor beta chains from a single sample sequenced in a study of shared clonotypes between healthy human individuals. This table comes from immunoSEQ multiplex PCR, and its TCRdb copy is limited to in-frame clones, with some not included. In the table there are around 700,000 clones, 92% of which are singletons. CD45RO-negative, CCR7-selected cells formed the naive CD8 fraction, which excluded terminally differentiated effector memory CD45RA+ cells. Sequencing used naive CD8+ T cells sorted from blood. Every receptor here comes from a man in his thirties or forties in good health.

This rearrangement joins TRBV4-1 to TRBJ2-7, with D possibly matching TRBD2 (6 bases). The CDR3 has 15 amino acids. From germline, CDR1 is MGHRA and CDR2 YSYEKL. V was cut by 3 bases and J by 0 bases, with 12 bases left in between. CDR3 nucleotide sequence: TGCGCCAGCAGCCACCTTAGCGGTCTCTCCTACGAGCAGTACTTC. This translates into CASSHLSGLSYEQYF.

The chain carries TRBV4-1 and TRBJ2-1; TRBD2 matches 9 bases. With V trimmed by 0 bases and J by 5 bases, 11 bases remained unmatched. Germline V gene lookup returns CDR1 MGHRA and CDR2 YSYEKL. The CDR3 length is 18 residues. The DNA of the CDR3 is TGCGCCAGCAGCCAAGATCGAATAGCGGGAGAATTGGACAATGAGCAGTTCTTC. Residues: CASSQDRIAGELDNEQFF.

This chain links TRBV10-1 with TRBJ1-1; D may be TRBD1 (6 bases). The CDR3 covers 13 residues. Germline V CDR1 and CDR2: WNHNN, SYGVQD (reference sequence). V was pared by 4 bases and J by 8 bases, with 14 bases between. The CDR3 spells CASSVLGAAEAFF. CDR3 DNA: TGCGCCAGCAGTGTATTGGGGGCGGCCGAAGCTTTCTTT.

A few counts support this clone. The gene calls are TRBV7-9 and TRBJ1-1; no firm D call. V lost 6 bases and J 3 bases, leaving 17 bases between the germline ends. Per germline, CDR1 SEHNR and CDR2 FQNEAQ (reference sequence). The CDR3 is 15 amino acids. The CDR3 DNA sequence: TGTGCCAGCAGACAGCCCAATAACTTTTACACTGAAGCTTTCTTT. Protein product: CASRQPNNFYTEAFF.

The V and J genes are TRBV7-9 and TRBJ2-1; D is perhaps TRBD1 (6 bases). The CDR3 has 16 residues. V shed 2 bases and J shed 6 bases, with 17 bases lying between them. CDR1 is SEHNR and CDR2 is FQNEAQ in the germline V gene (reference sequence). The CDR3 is CASSLRQGFRGNEQFF. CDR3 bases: TGTGCCAGCAGCTTAAGGCAGGGCTTCAGGGGCAATGAGCAGTTCTTC.

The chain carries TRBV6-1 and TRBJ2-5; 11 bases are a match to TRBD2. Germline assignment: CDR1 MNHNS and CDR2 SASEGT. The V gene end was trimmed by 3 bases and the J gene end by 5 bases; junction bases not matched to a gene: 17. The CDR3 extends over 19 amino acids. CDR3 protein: CASSDSLNSGRAGMETQYF. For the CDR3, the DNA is TGTGCCAGCAGTGATTCCCTCAATAGCGGGAGGGCCGGGATGGAGACCCAGTACTTC.

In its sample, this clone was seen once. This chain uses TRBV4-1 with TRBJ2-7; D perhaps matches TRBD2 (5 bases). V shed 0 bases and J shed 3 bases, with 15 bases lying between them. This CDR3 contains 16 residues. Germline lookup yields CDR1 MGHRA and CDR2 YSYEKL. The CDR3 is CASSQDRTGGYYEQYF. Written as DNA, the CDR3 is TGCGCCAGCAGCCAAGATCGAACGGGCGGGTACTACGAGCAGTACTTC.

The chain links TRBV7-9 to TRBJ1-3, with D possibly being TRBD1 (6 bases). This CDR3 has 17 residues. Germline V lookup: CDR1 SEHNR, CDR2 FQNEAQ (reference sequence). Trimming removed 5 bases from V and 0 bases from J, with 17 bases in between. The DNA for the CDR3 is TGTGCCAGCAGCGAGGATCCAGGGGTTCTCTCTGGAAACACCATATATTTT. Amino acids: CASSEDPGVLSGNTIYF.

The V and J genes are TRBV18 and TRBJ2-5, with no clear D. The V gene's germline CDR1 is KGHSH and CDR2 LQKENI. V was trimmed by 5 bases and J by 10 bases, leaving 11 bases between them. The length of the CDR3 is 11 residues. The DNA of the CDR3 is TGTGCCAGCTCATCCGAAGTGGACCAGTACTTC. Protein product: CASSSEVDQYF.

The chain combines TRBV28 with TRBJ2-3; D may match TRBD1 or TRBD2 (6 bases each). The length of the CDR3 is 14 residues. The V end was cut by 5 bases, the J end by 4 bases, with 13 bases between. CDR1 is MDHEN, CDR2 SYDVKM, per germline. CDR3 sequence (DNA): TGTGCCAGCAGTCTCCTCGGGGGCGCAGATACGCAGTATTTT. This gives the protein CASSLLGGADTQYF.

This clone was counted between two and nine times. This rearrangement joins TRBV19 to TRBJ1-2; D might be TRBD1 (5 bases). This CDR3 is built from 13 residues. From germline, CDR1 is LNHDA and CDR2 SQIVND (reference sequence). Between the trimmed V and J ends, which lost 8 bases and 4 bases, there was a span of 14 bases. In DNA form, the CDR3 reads TGTGCCAGTTCGCGGGACCGAATCTATGGCTACACCTTC. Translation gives CASSRDRIYGYTF.

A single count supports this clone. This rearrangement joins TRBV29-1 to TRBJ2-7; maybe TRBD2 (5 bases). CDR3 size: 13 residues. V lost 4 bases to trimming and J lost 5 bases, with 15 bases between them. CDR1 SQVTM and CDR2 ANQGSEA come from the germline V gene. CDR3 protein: CSVVSSNKDEQYF. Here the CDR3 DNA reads TGCAGCGTTGTATCTAGCAACAAGGACGAGCAGTACTTC.

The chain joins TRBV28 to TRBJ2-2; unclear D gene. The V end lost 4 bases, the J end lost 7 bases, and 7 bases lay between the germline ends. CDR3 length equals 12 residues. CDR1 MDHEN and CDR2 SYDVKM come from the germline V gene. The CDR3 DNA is TGTGCCAGCAGTTCTCATATCGGGGAGCTGTTTTTT. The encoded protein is CASSSHIGELFF.

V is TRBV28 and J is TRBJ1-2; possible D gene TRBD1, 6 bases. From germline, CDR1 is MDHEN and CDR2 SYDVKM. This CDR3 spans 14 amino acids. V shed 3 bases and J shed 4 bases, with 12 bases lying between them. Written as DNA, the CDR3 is TGTGCCAGCAGTTTGCGTCGGGGGCCCTATGGCTACACCTTC. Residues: CASSLRRGPYGYTF.

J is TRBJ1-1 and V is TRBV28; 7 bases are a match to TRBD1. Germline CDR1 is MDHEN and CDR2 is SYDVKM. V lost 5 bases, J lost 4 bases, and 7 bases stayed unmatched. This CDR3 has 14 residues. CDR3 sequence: CASSGNRGITEAFF. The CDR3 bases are TGTGCCAGCAGTGGTAACAGGGGAATCACTGAAGCTTTCTTT.